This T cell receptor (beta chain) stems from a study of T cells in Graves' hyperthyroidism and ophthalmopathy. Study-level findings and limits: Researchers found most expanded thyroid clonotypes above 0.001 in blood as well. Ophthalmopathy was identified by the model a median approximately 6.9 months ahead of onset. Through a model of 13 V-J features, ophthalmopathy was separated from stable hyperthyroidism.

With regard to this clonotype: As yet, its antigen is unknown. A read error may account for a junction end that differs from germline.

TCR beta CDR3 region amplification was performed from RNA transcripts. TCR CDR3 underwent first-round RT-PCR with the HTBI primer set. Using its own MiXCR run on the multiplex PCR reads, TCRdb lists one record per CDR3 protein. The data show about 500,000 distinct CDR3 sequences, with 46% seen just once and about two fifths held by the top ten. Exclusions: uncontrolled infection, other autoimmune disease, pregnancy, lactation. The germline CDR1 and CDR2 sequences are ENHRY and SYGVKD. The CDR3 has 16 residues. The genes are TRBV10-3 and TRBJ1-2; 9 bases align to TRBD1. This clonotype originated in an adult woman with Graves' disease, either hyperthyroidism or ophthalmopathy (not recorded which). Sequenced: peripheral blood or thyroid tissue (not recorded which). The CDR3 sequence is CVISSTGGRLDYGYTF. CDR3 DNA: TGTGTCATCAGTTCCACAGGGGGCCGGTTGGACTATGGCTACACCTTC.